This TCR beta chain was sequenced in a study of blood T cell repertoires in COVID-19. Study summary: COVID-19 samples collected from the United States, Italy and Spain covered acute and convalescent phases. The analysed material was cDNA or gDNA that came from T cells, B-cell-depleted T cells, or PBMCs.

Trimming pared 7 bases from V and 3 bases from J, leaving 13 bases between. Germline V gene sequence: CDR1 SNHLY, CDR2 FYNNEI. The CDR3 is made up of 13 amino acids. In the source study's methods: Scientists estimated how many nucleated cells there were by amplifying reference gene primers. Repertoires were generated with immunoSEQ multiplex PCR, while TCRdb's copy carries only in-frame clones and drops some. V and J calls and clone size are those listed in that table; D and trimming were worked out from the DNA. Of more than 100,000 clones in the sample, 87% were seen once. The TCR sequence derives from a human donor in a cohort sampled during active COVID-19. This chain joins TRBV2 and TRBJ2-7; D might be TRBD2 (6 bases). The sample consisted of peripheral blood. The CDR3 loop reads CASTVGRHYEQYF. CDR3 DNA sequence: TGTGCCAGCACAGTGGGGAGGCACTACGAGCAGTACTTC.